Shown below are 14 T cell receptor beta chains from a single sample sequenced in a study of tumor-infiltrating lymphocytes in localized non-small cell lung cancer. Assay used: immunoSEQ multiplex PCR; TCRdb lists only in-frame clones, some missing. The sample records about 14,000 clones, 75% being singletons. Sequences were obtained from lung tumor tissue. The receptors here all came from a human donor with non-small cell lung cancer.

This rearrangement joins TRBV6-5 to TRBJ2-7; 7 bases map to TRBD2. The germline V gene encodes CDR1 MNHEY and CDR2 SVGAGI. V dropped 6 bases and J dropped 4; count of bases not matched to a gene: 6. The CDR3 covers 13 residues. The CDR3 sequence: CASRRTSLYEQYF. The CDR3 DNA is TGTGCCAGCAGAAGGACTAGTTTGTACGAGCAGTACTTC.

The chain couples TRBV10-2 to TRBJ2-5; perhaps TRBD2 as D (5 bases). This CDR3 comprises 14 residues. Trimming pared 3 bases from V and 7 bases from J, leaving 15 bases between. Germline V lookup: CDR1 WSHSY, CDR2 SAAADI. CDR3 sequence: CASSEVGVGGTQYF. The CDR3 bases are TGCGCCAGCAGTGAAGTCGGGGTGGGTGGGACCCAGTACTTC.

J is TRBJ2-1 and V is TRBV4-3; possible D gene TRBD2, 7 bases. The V and J ends lost 0 bases and 7 bases respectively, with 13 bases between them. The CDR3 runs to 15 residues. Germline V gene data show CDR1 as LGHNA and CDR2 as YSLEER. As DNA, the CDR3 is TGCGCCAGCAGCCAAGACGTGGGGAGGGGGAATGAGCAGTTCTTC. Translated: CASSQDVGRGNEQFF.

The sample holds one count of this clone. In the same sample, other DNA sequences code for this CDR3. The J gene is TRBJ1-1, the V gene TRBV6-5; possible D gene TRBD1, 5 bases. Germline CDR1 MNHEY, CDR2 SVGAGI. CDR3 length: 13 amino acids. Trimming cost V 8 bases and J 5 bases, with 15 bases left between them. This chain's CDR3 is CASSYPGGTEAFF. In DNA, the CDR3 is TGTGCCAGCTCCTACCCGGGGGGGACTGAAGCTTTCTTT.

To note about this clone: At one end the junction does not follow the germline gene, possibly because of a read error. V gene TRBV7-7 combines with J gene TRBJ1-4; TRBD1 agrees at 11 bases. This CDR3 is 15 amino acids long. Germline loops: CDR1 SSHAT, CDR2 FNYEAQ (reference sequence). CDR3 protein: CASSQGQGAHEKLFF. The CDR3 region has the DNA TGTGCTAGCAGCCAAGGACAGGGGGCGCATGAAAAACTGTTTTTT.

Only one count was recorded for this clone. The CDR3 here is CASAPLGRATEAFF. DNA for the CDR3: TGTGCCAGCGCCCCGTTGGGGAGAGCCACTGAAGCTTTCTTT. The genes are TRBV28 and TRBJ1-1; no firm D call. The CDR3 extends over 14 amino acids. V shed 8 bases and J shed 4 bases, with 17 bases lying between them. Germline V gene data show CDR1 as MDHEN and CDR2 as SYDVKM.

This clone was counted between two and nine times. CDR3 residues: CAIGAGAGTDTQYF. CDR3 bases: TGTGCCATCGGGGCGGGAGCGGGCACAGATACGCAGTATTTT. This rearrangement joins TRBV10-3 to TRBJ2-3, with TRBD2 identical over 7 bases. V shed 8 bases, J shed 1 base, and the junction held 6 bases outside the gene matches. Germline V gene sequence: CDR1 ENHRY, CDR2 SYGVKD. The CDR3 is 14 amino acids.

The CDR3 nucleotides read TGTGCCATCATTCCTCGGGGGGCGACTAATGAAAAACTGTTTTTT. This translates into CAIIPRGATNEKLFF. V usage is TRBV10-3 and J usage is TRBJ1-4; D may be TRBD1 (6 bases). This CDR3 has 15 residues. The V and J ends lost 7 bases and 2 bases respectively, with 14 bases between them. Germline lookup yields CDR1 ENHRY and CDR2 SYGVKD.

This chain uses TRBV9 with TRBJ2-7, with 9 bases lining up with TRBD1. The CDR3 length is 15 residues. CDR1 is SGDLS and CDR2 is YYNGEE in the germline V gene. The ends lost 0 bases at V and 7 bases at J; junction bases unmatched: 8. The CDR3: CASSVEPRDREEQYF. CDR3 nucleotides: TGTGCCAGCAGCGTAGAGCCCCGGGACAGGGAGGAGCAGTACTTC.

The chain is built from TRBV5-1 and TRBJ2-5; D might be TRBD1 (6 bases). The ends were cut back, 4 bases at V and 5 bases at J, with 21 bases in the middle. CDR3 length: 16 residues. Germline CDR1 is SGHRS and CDR2 is YFSETQ. CDR3 sequence reads: CASSPREGDLGETQYF. DNA for the CDR3: TGCGCCAGCAGCCCGCGAGAGGGGGACCTAGGGGAGACCCAGTACTTC.

The chain's CDR3 is CASSILAGGRYEQFF. Written as DNA, the CDR3 is TGTGCCAGCAGCATTCTAGCGGGAGGGCGATATGAGCAGTTCTTC. This chain connects TRBV7-3 to TRBJ2-1; TRBD2 aligns across 12 bases. The trim removed 5 bases at V and 8 bases at J, leaving 7 bases unmatched. The CDR3 runs 15 residues. Germline V CDR1 and CDR2: SGHTA, FQGTGA. Looking up the rest from reference TRBV7-3 and TRBJ2-1 gives the full variable domain: GAGVSQTPSNKVTEKGKYVELRCDPISGHTALYWYRQSLGQGPEFLIYFQGTGAADDSGLPNDRFFAVRPEGSVSTLKIQRTERGDSAVYLCASSILAGGRYEQFFGPGTRLTVL.

The chain recombines TRBV13 with TRBJ2-1; TRBD1 might be the D (6 bases). This CDR3 is 18 amino acids long. Germline-derived CDR1 and CDR2 are PRHDT and FYEKMQ (reference sequence). V lost 2 bases to trimming and J lost 3 bases, with 20 bases between them. CDR3 DNA: TGTGCCAGCAGCTTAAAATCTGGGGGCTGGGGGAACTACAATGAGCAGTTCTTC. Translating it yields CASSLKSGGWGNYNEQFF.

J is TRBJ1-1 and V is TRBV18; no reliable D call. The CDR3 is made up of 17 amino acids. Germline V CDR1 and CDR2: KGHSH, LQKENI. V was pared by 1 base and J by 1 base, with 16 bases between. Here the CDR3 reads CASSPHRLGDGNTEAFF. The CDR3 DNA reads as TGTGCCAGCTCACCACATAGGCTCGGGGATGGGAACACTGAAGCTTTCTTT.

This chain connects TRBV7-6 to TRBJ2-5, with D unresolved. Germline loops: CDR1 SGHVS, CDR2 FNYEAQ. The CDR3 contains 13 residues. The V end was cut by 5 bases, the J end by 5 bases, with 12 bases between. The chain's CDR3 is CASSLQPVETQYF. The CDR3 DNA reads as TGTGCCAGCAGCCTCCAGCCGGTGGAGACCCAGTACTTC. Drawing the rest from reference TRBV7-6 and TRBJ2-5, the complete variable domain is GAGVSQSPRYKVTKRGQDVALRCDPISGHVSLYWYRQALGQGPEFLTYFNYEAQQDKSGLPNDRFSAERPEGSISTLTIQRTEQRDSAMYRCASSLQPVETQYFGPGTRLLVL.